A single T cell receptor beta chain is shown here with its context. V lost 4 bases to trimming and J lost 0 bases, with 13 bases between them. Germline V gene sequence: CDR1 MNHEY, CDR2 SVGEGT. The CDR3 totals 15 residues. Clones were read by immunoSEQ multiplex PCR, and TCRdb kept only the in-frame ones, dropping some. The table lists 60,000 to 85,000 clones, 88% of them singletons. The sample is drawn from a study of T cell responses to AZD1222 COVID-19 vaccine. The sequence was obtained from an adult who received the MenACWY meningococcal vaccine as a control. The sample consisted of peripheral blood, taken 28 days after the second dose of the MenACWY control vaccine. This sequence joins TRBV6-2 or TRBV6-3 and TRBJ2-7, with D possibly TRBD1 on 5 matching bases. This CDR3 reads CASSSPDSPSYEQYF. CDR3 in DNA: TGTGCCAGCAGTTCACCCGACAGCCCCTCCTACGAGCAGTACTTC.